Listed below are T cell receptor beta chains from one sample, sequenced in a study of T cell responses to AZD1222 COVID-19 vaccine. The repertoire was sequenced with immunoSEQ multiplex PCR; TCRdb's copy has only in-frame clones and lacks some. The profile shows over 120,000 clones, around 93% of them singletons. Sequenced here: peripheral blood, sampled 28 days after the second AZD1222 dose. The receptors shown here come from an adult who received the AZD1222 COVID-19 vaccine. Both conserved end residues are part of each CDR3. The D gene is left open where the match is weak.

d_gene | j_gene | v_gene | CDR3aa
- | TRBJ2-7 | TRBV3-1/TRBV3-2 | CASIKQGGYEQYF
- | TRBJ2-7 | TRBV5-6 | CASSLSPTVYEQYF
TRBD1 | TRBJ1-2 | TRBV27 | CASSLSVGQGPSYNYGYTF
TRBD1 | TRBJ2-1 | TRBV28 | CASSWDREVYNEQFF
- | TRBJ2-7 | TRBV3-1/TRBV3-2 | CASSPHDFTASYEQYF
- | TRBJ2-7 | TRBV19 | CASSFSSEQYF
TRBD1 | TRBJ1-1 | TRBV19 | CASNYKRDRVSEAFF
TRBD2 | TRBJ2-1 | TRBV18 | CASSPLEITAGVEQFF
- | TRBJ1-3 | TRBV6-5 | CASRTVNSGNTIYF
- | TRBJ1-3 | TRBV18 | CASSPGTGIGNTIYF
TRBD2 | TRBJ2-1 | TRBV30 | CAWSARGRRGEQFF
- | TRBJ1-2 | TRBV2 | CASSDNGAYGYTF
- | TRBJ2-6 | TRBV7-2 | CASSSRSGANVLTF
TRBD2 | TRBJ2-4 | TRBV3-1/TRBV3-2 | CASSHSGSFGKNIQYF
- | TRBJ2-1 | TRBV10-3 | CAISESGFYGSSYNEQFF
- | TRBJ1-2 | TRBV30 | CAWSVQNGYTF
TRBD2 | TRBJ2-1 | TRBV7-6 | CASSPTLAGVSYNEQFF
- | TRBJ2-7 | TRBV7-9 | CASSLSTGGFGQYF
- | TRBJ1-5 | TRBV2 | CASMKDSNQPQHF
- | TRBJ1-1 | TRBV5-8 | CASSRQQNTEAFF